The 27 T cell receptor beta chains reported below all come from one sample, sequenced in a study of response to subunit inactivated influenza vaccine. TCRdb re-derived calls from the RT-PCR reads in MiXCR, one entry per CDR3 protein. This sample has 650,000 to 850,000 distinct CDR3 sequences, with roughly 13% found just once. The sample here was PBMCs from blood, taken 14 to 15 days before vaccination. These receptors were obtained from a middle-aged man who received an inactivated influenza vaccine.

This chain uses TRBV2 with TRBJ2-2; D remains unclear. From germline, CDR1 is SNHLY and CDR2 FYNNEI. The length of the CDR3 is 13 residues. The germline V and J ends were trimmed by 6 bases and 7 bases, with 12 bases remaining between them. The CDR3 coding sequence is TGTGCCAGCAGCTTGGATGGTGTCGGGGAGCTGTTTTTT. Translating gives CASSLDGVGELFF. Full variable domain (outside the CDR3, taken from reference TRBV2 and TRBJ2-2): EPEVTQTPSHQVTQMGQEVILRCVPISNHLYFYWYRQILGQKVEFLVSFYNNEISEKSEIFDDQFSVERPDGSNFTLKIRSTKLEDSAMYFCASSLDGVGELFFGEGSRLTVL.

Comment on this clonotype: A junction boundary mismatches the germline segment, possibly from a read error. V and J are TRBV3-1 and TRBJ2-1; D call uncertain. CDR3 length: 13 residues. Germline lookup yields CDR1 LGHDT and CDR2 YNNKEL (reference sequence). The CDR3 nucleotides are TGTGCCAGCAGCCAAGATATAATTAACAGACAAGCCTTC. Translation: CASSQDIINRQAF.

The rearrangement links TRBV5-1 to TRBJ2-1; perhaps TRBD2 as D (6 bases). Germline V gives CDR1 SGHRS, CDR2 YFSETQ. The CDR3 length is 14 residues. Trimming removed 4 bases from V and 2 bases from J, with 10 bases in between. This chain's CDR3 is CASSGGDTYNEQFF. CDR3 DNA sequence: TGCGCCAGCAGCGGCGGGGATACCTACAATGAGCAGTTCTTC.

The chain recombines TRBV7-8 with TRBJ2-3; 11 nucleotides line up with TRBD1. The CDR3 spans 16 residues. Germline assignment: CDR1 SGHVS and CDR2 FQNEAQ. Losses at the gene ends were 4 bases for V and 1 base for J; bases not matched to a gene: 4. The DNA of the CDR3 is TGTGCCAGCAGCTGGGGGGGACAGGGGGGCACAGATACGCAGTATTTT. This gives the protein CASSWGGQGGTDTQYF.

CDR3 DNA: TGTGCCAGCAGACCGGGACCAACGTCCGGTGAGCAGTTCTTC. Translation gives CASRPGPTSGEQFF. The chain carries TRBV7-2 and TRBJ2-1, with D perhaps TRBD1 or TRBD2 (5 bases each). V was pared by 6 bases and J by 9 bases, with 18 bases between. From germline, CDR1 is SGHTA and CDR2 FQGNSA. This CDR3 has 14 residues.

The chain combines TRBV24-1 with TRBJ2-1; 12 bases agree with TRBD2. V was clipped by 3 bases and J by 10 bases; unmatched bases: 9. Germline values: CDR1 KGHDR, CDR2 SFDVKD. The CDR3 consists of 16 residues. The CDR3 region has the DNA TGTGCCACCAGTGATCCCCGACTAGCGGGGGTTCGGGAGCAGTTCTTC. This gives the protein CATSDPRLAGVREQFF.

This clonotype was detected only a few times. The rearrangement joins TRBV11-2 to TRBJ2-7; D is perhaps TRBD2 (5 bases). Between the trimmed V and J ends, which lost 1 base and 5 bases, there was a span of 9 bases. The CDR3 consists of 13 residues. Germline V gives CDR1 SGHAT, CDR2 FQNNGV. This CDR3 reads CASSLVLDNEQYF. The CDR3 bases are TGTGCCAGCAGCTTAGTACTAGATAACGAGCAGTACTTC.

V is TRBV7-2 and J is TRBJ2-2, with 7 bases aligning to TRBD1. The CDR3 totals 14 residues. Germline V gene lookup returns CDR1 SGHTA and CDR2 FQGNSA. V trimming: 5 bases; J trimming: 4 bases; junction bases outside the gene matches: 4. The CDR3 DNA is TGTGCCAGCAGCGAACAGGGGAGCACCGGGGAGCTGTTTTTT. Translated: CASSEQGSTGELFF.

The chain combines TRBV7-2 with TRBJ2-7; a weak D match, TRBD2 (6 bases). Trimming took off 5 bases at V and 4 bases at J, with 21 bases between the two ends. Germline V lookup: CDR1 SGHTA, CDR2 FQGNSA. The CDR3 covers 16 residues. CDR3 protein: CASSPSALSRNYEQYF. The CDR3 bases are TGTGCCAGCAGCCCTAGCGCTCTCTCCCGAAATTACGAGCAGTACTTC.

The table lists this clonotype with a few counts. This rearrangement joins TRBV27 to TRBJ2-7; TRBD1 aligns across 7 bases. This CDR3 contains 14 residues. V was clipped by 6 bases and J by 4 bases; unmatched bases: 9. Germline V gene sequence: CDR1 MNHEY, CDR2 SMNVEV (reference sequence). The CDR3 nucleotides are TGTGCCAGCAGACGGACAGGTGGAGTTTACGAGCAGTACTTC. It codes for CASRRTGGVYEQYF.

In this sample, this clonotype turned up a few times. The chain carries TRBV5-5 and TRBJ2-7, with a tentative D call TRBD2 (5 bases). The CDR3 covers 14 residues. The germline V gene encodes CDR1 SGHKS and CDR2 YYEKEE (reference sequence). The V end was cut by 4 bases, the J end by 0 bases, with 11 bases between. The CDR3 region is CASSTLGSSYEQYF. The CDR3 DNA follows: TGTGCCAGCAGCACCCTAGGGAGCTCCTACGAGCAGTACTTC.

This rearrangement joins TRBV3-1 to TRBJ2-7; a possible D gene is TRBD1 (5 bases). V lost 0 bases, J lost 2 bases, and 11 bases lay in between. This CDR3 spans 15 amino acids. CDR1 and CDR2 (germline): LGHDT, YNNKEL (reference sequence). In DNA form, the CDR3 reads TGTGCCAGCAGCCAAGATTCAGGGTATACCTACGAGCAGTACTTC. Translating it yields CASSQDSGYTYEQYF.

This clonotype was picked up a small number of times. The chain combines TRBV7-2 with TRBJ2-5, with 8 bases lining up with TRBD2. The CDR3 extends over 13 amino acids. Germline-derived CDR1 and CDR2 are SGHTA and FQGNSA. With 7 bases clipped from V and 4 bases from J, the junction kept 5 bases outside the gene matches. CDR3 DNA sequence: TGTGCCAGCACCCGGGGGGGGCGAGAGACCCAGTACTTC. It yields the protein CASTRGGRETQYF.

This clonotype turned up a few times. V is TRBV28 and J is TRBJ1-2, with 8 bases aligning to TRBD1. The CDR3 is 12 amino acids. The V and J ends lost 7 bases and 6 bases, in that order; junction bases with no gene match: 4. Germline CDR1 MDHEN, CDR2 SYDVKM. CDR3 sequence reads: CASTTGGNGYTF. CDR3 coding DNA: TGTGCCAGCACTACAGGGGGGAATGGCTACACCTTC.

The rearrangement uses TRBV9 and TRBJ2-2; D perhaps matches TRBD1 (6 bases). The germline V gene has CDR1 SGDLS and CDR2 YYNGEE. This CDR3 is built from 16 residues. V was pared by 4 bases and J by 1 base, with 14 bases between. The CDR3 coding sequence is TGTGCCAGCAGCTCACCAGGGGTCCTGAACACCGGGGAGCTGTTTTTT. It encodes CASSSPGVLNTGELFF.

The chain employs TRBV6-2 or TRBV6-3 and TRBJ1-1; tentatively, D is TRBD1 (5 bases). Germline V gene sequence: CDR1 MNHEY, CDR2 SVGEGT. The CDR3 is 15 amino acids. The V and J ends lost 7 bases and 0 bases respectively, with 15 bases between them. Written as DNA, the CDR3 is TGTGCCAGCAAAACAGGATCCACTTTGAACACTGAAGCTTTCTTT. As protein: CASKTGSTLNTEAFF.

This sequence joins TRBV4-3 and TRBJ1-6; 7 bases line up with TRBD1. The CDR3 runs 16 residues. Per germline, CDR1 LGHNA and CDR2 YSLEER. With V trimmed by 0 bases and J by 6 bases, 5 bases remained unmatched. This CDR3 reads CASSQDGGQFNSPLHF. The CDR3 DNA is TGCGCCAGCAGCCAAGATGGGGGACAGTTTAATTCACCCCTCCACTTT.

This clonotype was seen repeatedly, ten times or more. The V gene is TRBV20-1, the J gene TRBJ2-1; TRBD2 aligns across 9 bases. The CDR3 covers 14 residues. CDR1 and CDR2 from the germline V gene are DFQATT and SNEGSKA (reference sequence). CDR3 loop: CRAAAGGPKYEQFF. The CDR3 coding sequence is TGCAGAGCGGCGGCGGGAGGGCCTAAATATGAGCAGTTCTTC.

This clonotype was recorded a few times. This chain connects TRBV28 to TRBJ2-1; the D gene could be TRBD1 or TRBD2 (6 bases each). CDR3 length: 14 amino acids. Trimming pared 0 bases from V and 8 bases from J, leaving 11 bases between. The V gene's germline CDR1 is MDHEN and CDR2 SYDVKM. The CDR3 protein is CASSLWGGGDEQFF. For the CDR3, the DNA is TGTGCCAGCAGTTTATGGGGGGGCGGCGATGAGCAGTTCTTC. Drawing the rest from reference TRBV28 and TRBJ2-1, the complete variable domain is DVKVTQSSRYLVKRTGEKVFLECVQDMDHENMFWYRQDPGLGLRLIYFSYDVKMKEKGDIPEGYSVSREKKERFSLILESASTNQTSMYLCASSLWGGGDEQFFGPGTRLTVL.

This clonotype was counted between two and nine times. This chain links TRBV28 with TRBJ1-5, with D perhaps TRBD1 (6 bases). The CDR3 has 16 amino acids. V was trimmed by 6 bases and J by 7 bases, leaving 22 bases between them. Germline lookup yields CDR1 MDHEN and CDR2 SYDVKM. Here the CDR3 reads CASSTRARGWNQPQHF. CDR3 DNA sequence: TGTGCCAGCAGCACCCGGGCGAGGGGGTGGAACCAGCCCCAGCATTTT.

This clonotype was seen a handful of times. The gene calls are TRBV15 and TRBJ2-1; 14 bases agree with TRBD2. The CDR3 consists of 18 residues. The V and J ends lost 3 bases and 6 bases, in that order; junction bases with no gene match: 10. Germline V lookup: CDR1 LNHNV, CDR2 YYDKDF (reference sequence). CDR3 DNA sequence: TGTGCCACCAGCAGGACGCCCGCCGGGACTAGCGGGGGCAATGAGCAGTTCTTC. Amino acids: CATSRTPAGTSGGNEQFF.

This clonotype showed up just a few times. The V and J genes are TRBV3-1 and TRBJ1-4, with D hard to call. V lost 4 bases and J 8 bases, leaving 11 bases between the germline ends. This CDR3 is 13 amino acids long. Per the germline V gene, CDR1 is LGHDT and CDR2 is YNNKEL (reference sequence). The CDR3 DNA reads TGTGCCAGCAGCCGTTCTGGACGCGAAAAACTGTTTTTT. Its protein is CASSRSGREKLFF.

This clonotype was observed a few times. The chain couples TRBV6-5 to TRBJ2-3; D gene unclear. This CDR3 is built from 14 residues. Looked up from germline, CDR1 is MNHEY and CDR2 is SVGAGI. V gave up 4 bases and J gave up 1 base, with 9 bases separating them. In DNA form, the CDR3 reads TGTGCCAGCAGTTTACGGGCGGGCACAGATACGCAGTATTTT. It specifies CASSLRAGTDTQYF.

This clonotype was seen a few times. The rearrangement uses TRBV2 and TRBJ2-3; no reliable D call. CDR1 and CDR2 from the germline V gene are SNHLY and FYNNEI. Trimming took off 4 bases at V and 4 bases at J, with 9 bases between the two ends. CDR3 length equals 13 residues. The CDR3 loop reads CASSGLIPDTQYF. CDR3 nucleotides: TGTGCCAGCAGTGGTCTCATCCCAGATACGCAGTATTTT. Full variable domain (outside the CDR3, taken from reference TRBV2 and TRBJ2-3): EPEVTQTPSHQVTQMGQEVILRCVPISNHLYFYWYRQILGQKVEFLVSFYNNEISEKSEIFDDQFSVERPDGSNFTLKIRSTKLEDSAMYFCASSGLIPDTQYFGPGTRLTVL.

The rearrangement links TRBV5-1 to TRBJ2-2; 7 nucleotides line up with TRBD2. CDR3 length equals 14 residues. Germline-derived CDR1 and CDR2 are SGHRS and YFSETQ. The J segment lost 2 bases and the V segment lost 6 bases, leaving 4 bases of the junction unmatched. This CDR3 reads CASTRDYNTGELFF. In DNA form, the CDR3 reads TGCGCCAGCACCCGGGACTACAACACCGGGGAGCTGTTTTTT.

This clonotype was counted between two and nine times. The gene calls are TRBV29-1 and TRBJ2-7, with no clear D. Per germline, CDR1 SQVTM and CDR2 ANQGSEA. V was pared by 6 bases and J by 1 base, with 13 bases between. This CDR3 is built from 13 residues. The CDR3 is CSVFQANSYEQYF. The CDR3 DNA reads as TGCAGCGTCTTCCAGGCGAATTCCTACGAGCAGTACTTC.

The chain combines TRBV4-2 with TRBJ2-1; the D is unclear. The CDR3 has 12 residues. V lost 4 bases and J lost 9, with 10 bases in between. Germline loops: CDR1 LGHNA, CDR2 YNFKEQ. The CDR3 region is CASSRELGEQFF. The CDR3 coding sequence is TGTGCCAGCAGCCGAGAATTAGGTGAGCAGTTCTTC.